This record covers a single TCR beta chain. This entry is derived from a study of blood T cell repertoires in COVID-19. Study overall: The origin of the acute and convalescent COVID-19 samples was the United States, Italy and Spain.

Sequenced by immunoSEQ multiplex PCR; TCRdb stores in-frame clones only, minus some. The sample includes 230,000 or so clones, about 86% seen only once; the top ten take around 15%. The study drew participants aged about 18 to 95 years from some 25 US areas. Clinical history reported by participants formed the basis on which cohorts were assigned. Germline-derived CDR1 and CDR2 are SGHRS and YFSETQ. This CDR3 is built from 17 residues. J was trimmed by 4 bases and V by 6 bases; bases with no gene match: 17. The clonotype was recovered from a woman between 50 and 59 years old with acute COVID-19. The sequenced sample was PBMCs or T cells enriched from blood (not recorded which). This chain uses TRBV5-1 with TRBJ2-3; TRBD2 agrees at 7 bases. The CDR3 coding sequence is TGCGCCAGCACGATCAGGACGGGGGGAGGTGGCGCAGATACGCAGTATTTT. This translates into CASTIRTGGGGADTQYF.